These T cell receptor beta chains were read from a single sample in a study of cytomegalovirus exposure and HLA in healthy donors. Sequencing was performed with immunoSEQ multiplex PCR; in TCRdb, only in-frame clones are kept and a portion is missing. Counted here are under 150,000 clones, more than 65% occurring once; the ten biggest clones make up 1.8%. Material for sequencing was PBMCs. These receptors were taken from a man in his late teens or twenties in good health and CMV-seronegative. The CDR3 runs from the conserved cysteine through the conserved F or W. The D gene is left open where the match is weak. Some rows mark clone size as missing; the rest say once, few, many or name a class of expanded clone.

>-|-|TRBV14|TRBJ1-1
CASSHRARNTEAFF
TGTGCCAGCAGCCACAGGGCGCGGAACACTGAAGCTTTCTTT
>-|-|TRBV4-3|TRBJ1-2
CASSQEGSYNYGYTF
TGCGCCAGCAGCCAAGAGGGCAGTTATAACTATGGCTACACCTTC
>-|TRBD1|TRBV27|TRBJ1-5
CASSLSRGRGQPQHF
TGTGCCAGCAGTTTATCGAGGGGGCGGGGTCAGCCCCAGCATTTT
>-|-|TRBV7-9|TRBJ1-1
CASSRPGRAEAFF
TGTGCCAGCAGCCGTCCAGGGAGGGCTGAAGCTTTCTTT
>-|-|TRBV29-1|TRBJ2-7
CSVDRGSSYEQYF
TGCAGCGTTGACAGGGGCTCTTCCTACGAGCAGTACTTC
>-|-|TRBV19|TRBJ2-3
CASSRSGDSTDTQYF
TGTGCCAGTAGTAGGAGTGGAGATAGCACAGATACGCAGTATTTT
>-|TRBD1|TRBV7-3|TRBJ2-5
CASSPDRQETQYF
TGTGCCAGCAGCCCGGACAGGCAAGAGACCCAGTACTTC
>-|-|TRBV15|TRBJ2-7
CATSRARSGVYEQYF
TGTGCCACCAGCAGAGCCCGGTCCGGGGTCTACGAGCAGTACTTC
>-|TRBD2|TRBV7-9|TRBJ2-7
CASSPGLAGGSSYEQYF
TGTGCCAGCAGCCCGGGACTAGCGGGGGGAAGCTCCTACGAGCAGTACTTC
>-|-|TRBV7-3|TRBJ2-3
CASSPQGVSADTQYF
TGTGCCAGCAGCCCCCAAGGGGTGTCAGCAGATACGCAGTATTTT
>-|-|TRBV7-8|TRBJ1-1
CASSLGRTNTEAFF
TGTGCCAGCAGCTTAGGTAGGACTAACACTGAAGCTTTCTTT
>-|-|TRBV5-1|TRBJ2-5
CASSTTTGTKTQYF
TGCGCCAGCAGCACTACTACAGGGACGAAGACCCAGTACTTC
>-|TRBD1|TRBV4-1|TRBJ1-2
CASSAGQGASYGYTF
TGCGCCAGCAGCGCGGGACAGGGCGCTTCCTATGGCTACACCTTC
>-|-|TRBV6-5|TRBJ1-2
CASSSAGSGEQGYTF
TGTGCCAGCAGTTCCGCCGGGTCGGGGGAGCAGGGCTACACCTTC
>-|TRBD1|TRBV6-5|TRBJ1-5
CASSRGGAGQPQHF
TGTGCCAGCAGCCGAGGGGGCGCAGGGCAGCCCCAGCATTTT
>-|TRBD1|TRBV7-2|TRBJ2-3
CASRPGQGLQDTQYF
TGTGCCAGCAGACCAGGACAGGGGTTACAAGATACGCAGTATTTT
>-|TRBD1|TRBV5-8|TRBJ1-6
CASSLVRGRAYNSPLHF
TGTGCCAGCAGCTTGGTGAGGGGGCGGGCCTATAATTCACCCCTCCACTTT
>-|TRBD1|TRBV5-1|TRBJ1-4
CASSGGQINEKLFF
TGCGCCAGCAGCGGGGGACAGATAAATGAAAAACTGTTTTTT
>-|-|TRBV6-5|TRBJ1-6
CASSLTGTNSPLHF
TGTGCCAGCAGTTTAACAGGGACTAATTCACCCCTCCACTTT
>-|-|TRBV2|TRBJ1-5
CASRPDRSDQPQHF
TGTGCCAGCAGACCCGACAGGTCCGATCAGCCCCAGCATTTT
>-|-|TRBV4-1|TRBJ2-3
CASSQGKQDTDTQYF
TGCGCCAGCAGCCAAGGGAAGCAGGACACAGATACGCAGTATTTT
>-|-|TRBV19|TRBJ1-3
CASSIGDNSGNTIYF
TGTGCCAGTAGTATAGGAGACAACTCTGGAAACACCATATATTTT
>-|TRBD1|TRBV7-6|TRBJ2-7
CASSATGAVYEQYF
TGTGCCAGCAGCGCGACAGGGGCAGTCTACGAGCAGTACTTC
>-|-|TRBV6-1|TRBJ2-3
CASSDPGADTQYF
TGTGCCAGCAGTGACCCGGGGGCAGATACGCAGTATTTT
>few|TRBD1|TRBV6-1|TRBJ1-2
CASSLQGLHYGYTF
TGTGCCAGCAGTTTACAGGGGTTGCACTATGGCTACACCTTC
>-|TRBD1|TRBV5-1|TRBJ1-2
CASSPGGQAYYGYTF
TGCGCCAGCAGCCCCGGGGGACAGGCTTACTATGGCTACACCTTC
>-|-|TRBV1|TRBJ2-5
CTSSQDLPAGGPRQETQYF
TGCACCAGCAGCCAAGATCTTCCAGCGGGGGGCCCGAGGCAAGAGACCCAGTACTTC
>-|-|TRBV19|TRBJ2-7
CASSHSGSPAHYEQYF
TGTGCCAGTAGTCATTCCGGGAGCCCGGCTCACTACGAGCAGTACTTC
>-|-|TRBV7-3|TRBJ2-3
CASSRTTSYTDTQYF
TGTGCCAGCAGTAGGACTACTTCCTACACAGATACGCAGTATTTT
>-|TRBD2|TRBV10-3|TRBJ2-5
CAISPGLAGSRETQYF
TGTGCCATCAGCCCGGGACTAGCGGGGTCTAGAGAGACCCAGTACTTC
>-|-|TRBV10-3|TRBJ2-1
CAIGAVSYNEQFF
TGTGCCATCGGGGCAGTCTCCTACAATGAGCAGTTCTTC
>once|TRBD2|TRBV9|TRBJ2-1
CASSPGLAGGRDEQFF
TGTGCCAGCAGCCCGGGACTAGCGGGGGGGCGGGATGAGCAGTTCTTC
>-|TRBD2|TRBV2|TRBJ2-5
CASSTGGRTQYF
TGTGCCAGCTCTACGGGGGGGAGGACCCAGTACTTC
>-|-|TRBV6-5|TRBJ1-1
CASSYSSRGGRTEAFF
TGTGCCAGCAGTTACTCGAGTAGAGGGGGAAGGACTGAAGCTTTCTTT
>-|-|TRBV7-8|TRBJ2-7
CASSLVGSQVYEQYF
TGTGCCAGCAGCTTAGTAGGGAGTCAGGTATACGAGCAGTACTTC
>few|TRBD1|TRBV7-6|TRBJ1-2
CASSPGQGSYTF
TGTGCCAGCAGCCCCGGACAGGGAAGCTACACCTTC
>-|TRBD1|TRBV27|TRBJ2-7
CASRNRGPSYEQYF
TGTGCCAGCAGGAACAGGGGGCCCTCCTACGAGCAGTACTTC
>once|TRBD1|TRBV6-6|TRBJ1-5
CASTRDSLQPQHF
TGTGCCAGCACCCGGGACAGCTTGCAGCCCCAGCATTTT
>-|TRBD2|TRBV9|TRBJ2-7
CASSPLLAGALYGQYF
TGTGCCAGCAGCCCCCTACTAGCGGGGGCCCTCTACGGGCAGTACTTC
>-|-|TRBV4-2|TRBJ2-2
CASSQDRGSTGELFF
TGTGCCAGCAGCCAAGATCGGGGGTCCACCGGGGAGCTGTTTTTT
>-|-|TRBV12-5|TRBJ1-1
CASGLVAEAFF
TGTGCTAGTGGTTTGGTCGCTGAAGCTTTCTTT
>-|-|TRBV9|TRBJ2-7
CASSVSTGSYEQYF
TGTGCCAGCAGCGTCTCCACAGGGTCCTACGAGCAGTACTTC
>-|TRBD1|TRBV7-9|TRBJ1-3
CASSPTRGSGNTIYF
TGTGCCAGCAGCCCAACCAGGGGGTCTGGAAACACCATATATTTT
>once|TRBD1|TRBV9|TRBJ1-2
CASSALDRGGYTF
TGTGCCAGCAGTGCCCTTGACAGGGGAGGCTACACCTTC
>few|-|TRBV12-5|TRBJ1-5
CASALGDTLNQPQHF
TGTGCTAGTGCCTTAGGGGACACCCTAAATCAGCCCCAGCATTTT
>-|TRBD1|TRBV29-1|TRBJ1-1
CSVEDQQGETEAFF
TGCAGCGTTGAAGATCAACAGGGGGAAACTGAAGCTTTCTTT
>few|TRBD1|TRBV4-3|TRBJ2-2
CASSHDGTGGTGELFF
TGCGCCAGCAGCCATGACGGGACAGGGGGCACCGGGGAGCTGTTTTTT
>-|TRBD1|TRBV5-8|TRBJ2-6
CASSLRTGRSGANVLTF
TGTGCCAGCAGCTTAAGGACAGGGAGATCCGGGGCCAACGTCCTGACTTTC
>-|-|TRBV25-1|TRBJ2-5
CASSEAGQETQYF
TGTGCCAGCAGTGAAGCAGGCCAAGAGACCCAGTACTTC
>-|TRBD2|TRBV5-1|TRBJ2-1
CASSQPGLAGGPVDEQFF
TGCGCCAGCAGCCAACCGGGACTAGCGGGGGGGCCGGTGGATGAGCAGTTCTTC
>-|-|TRBV9|TRBJ1-1
CASSPIGSHWEYTEAFF
TGTGCCAGCAGCCCCATTGGGTCTCACTGGGAGTACACTGAAGCTTTCTTT
>-|TRBD1|TRBV4-1|TRBJ2-2
CASSQDPGTGVIGITGELFF
TGCGCCAGCAGCCAAGATCCTGGGACAGGGGTAATCGGTATCACCGGGGAGCTGTTTTTT
>-|TRBD1|TRBV7-3|TRBJ1-4
CASSPTGSVDEKLFF
TGTGCCAGCAGCCCGACAGGGTCCGTGGACGAAAAACTGTTTTTT
>-|TRBD1|TRBV6-1|TRBJ1-4
CASSEGTGAEKLFF
TGTGCCAGCAGTGAAGGGACAGGGGCTGAAAAACTGTTTTTT
>-|-|TRBV7-6|TRBJ2-7
CASSPRRRGGPDEQYF
TGTGCCAGCAGCCCGCGCCGAAGGGGGGGCCCGGACGAGCAGTACTTC
>-|TRBD2|TRBV5-1|TRBJ2-6
CASSSIFGSGLATGANVLTF
TGCGCCAGCAGCTCGATATTTGGTTCGGGACTAGCGACCGGGGCCAACGTCCTGACTTTC
>-|-|TRBV9|TRBJ1-5
CASSGADSNQPQHF
TGTGCCAGCAGTGGTGCAGATAGCAATCAGCCCCAGCATTTT
>-|-|TRBV6-5|TRBJ2-3
CASSYTERDTQYF
TGTGCCAGCAGTTACACCGAGCGAGATACGCAGTATTTT
>-|-|TRBV5-5|TRBJ1-5
CASSPTVDSNQPQHF
TGTGCCAGCAGCCCGACTGTAGATAGCAATCAGCCCCAGCATTTT